This is a list of T cell receptor beta chains from one sample in a study of blood T cell repertoires in COVID-19. The protocol was immunoSEQ multiplex PCR, while the TCRdb copy is restricted to in-frame clones and leaves out a portion. Of 250,000 to 400,000 clones in the sample, more than 70% were seen once. Specimen: peripheral blood. The receptors derive from a woman in her thirties with COVID-19, enrolled during active disease. Each CDR3 is given with its conserved first and last residue. A D gene is named only where the DNA matches it firmly. Size is stated for part of the rows, as once, few or many counts, or as a class when the clone is expanded.

J,D,size,V,CDR3,DNA
TRBJ2-7,TRBD1,once,TRBV19,CASSHGTGSSYEQYF,TGTGCCAGTAGTCACGGGACAGGGAGCTCCTACGAGCAGTACTTC
TRBJ2-3,.,.,TRBV12-3/TRBV12-4,CASSPGDTQYF,TGTGCCAGCAGTCCAGGGGATACGCAGTATTTT
TRBJ1-1,TRBD1,.,TRBV10-3,CAISVRGTDTEAFF,TGTGCCATCAGTGTAAGGGGGACAGACACTGAAGCTTTCTTT
TRBJ2-3,TRBD2,.,TRBV7-9,CASSLYAGGPIDTQYF,TGTGCCAGCAGCTTATACGCGGGGGGGCCGATAGATACGCAGTATTTT
TRBJ1-1,.,.,TRBV7-2,CASSPIRDTEAFF,TGTGCCAGCAGCCCTATCCGGGACACTGAAGCTTTCTTT
TRBJ1-6,.,few,TRBV5-6,CASSLTAGNNSPLHF,TGTGCCAGCAGCCTGACCGCAGGGAATAATTCACCCCTCCACTTT
TRBJ2-2,TRBD1,.,TRBV28,CASSSTGATGELFF,TGTGCCAGCAGTTCTACAGGGGCCACCGGGGAGCTGTTTTTT
TRBJ1-6,TRBD1,once,TRBV5-5,CASSLDGTDHF,TGTGCCAGCAGCTTGGATGGGACAGACCACTTT
TRBJ2-1,TRBD2,.,TRBV9,CASSPDSGGAFSEQFF,TGTGCCAGCAGTCCAGATAGCGGGGGGGCTTTTAGTGAGCAGTTCTTC
TRBJ1-1,TRBD1,.,TRBV5-1,CASSRGQGSKAFF,TGCGCCAGCAGCCGGGGACAGGGGAGCAAAGCTTTCTTT
TRBJ2-5,.,.,TRBV4-1,CASSQGAWETQYF,TGCGCCAGCAGCCAAGGTGCGTGGGAGACCCAGTACTTC
TRBJ1-2,TRBD1,.,TRBV25-1,CASSDPGTGNYGYTF,TGTGCCAGCAGTGATCCCGGGACAGGAAACTATGGCTACACCTTC
TRBJ2-2,.,.,TRBV11-2,CASSLVGGAYTGELFF,TGTGCCAGCAGCTTAGTCGGCGGGGCGTACACCGGGGAGCTGTTTTTT
TRBJ1-1,TRBD1,few,TRBV5-1,CASYRGQGNTEAFF,TGCGCCAGCTACAGGGGACAGGGGAACACTGAAGCTTTCTTT
TRBJ2-7,.,.,TRBV3-1/TRBV3-2,CASSQGRSSYEQYF,TGTGCCAGCAGCCAAGGGCGGAGCTCCTACGAGCAGTACTTC
TRBJ1-5,TRBD1,.,TRBV19,CASKEGGGNQPQHF,TGTGCCAGTAAGGAAGGGGGCGGCAATCAGCCCCAGCATTTT
TRBJ1-6,TRBD1,.,TRBV14,CASSQGYGTGTSPLHF,TGTGCCAGCAGCCAAGGGTACGGGACAGGGACCTCACCCCTCCACTTT
TRBJ2-2,TRBD2,.,TRBV9,CASSGTSGGFTGELFF,TGTGCCAGCAGCGGAACTAGCGGGGGGTTCACCGGGGAGCTGTTTTTT
TRBJ1-5,TRBD1,.,TRBV6-5,CATARGQNNQPQHF,TGTGCCACCGCGCGGGGACAGAACAATCAGCCCCAGCATTTT
TRBJ1-2,TRBD1,.,TRBV2,CASRGQGARGYTF,TGTGCCAGCAGGGGTCAGGGGGCGCGGGGCTACACCTTC
TRBJ1-6,TRBD1,.,TRBV29-1,CSVRTGDNSPLHF,TGCAGCGTCCGGACAGGGGATAATTCACCCCTCCACTTT
TRBJ1-6,TRBD1,.,TRBV9,CASSSRDSYNSPLHF,TGTGCCAGCAGCTCTCGGGACAGTTATAATTCACCCCTCCACTTT
TRBJ1-4,.,.,TRBV6-5,CASTSSGRNNEKLFF,TGTGCCAGCACCTCAAGTGGGAGAAACAATGAAAAACTGTTTTTT
TRBJ2-3,TRBD2,.,TRBV11-3,CASSPRLAGGPTTQYF,TGTGCCAGCAGCCCCCGACTAGCGGGGGGCCCGACCACGCAGTATTTT
TRBJ1-1,.,.,TRBV6-1,CASSERVREGTEAFF,TGTGCCAGCAGTGAAAGGGTCAGGGAGGGCACTGAAGCTTTCTTT
TRBJ2-4,TRBD1,.,TRBV19,CASSPGTGGDFVKNIQYF,TGTGCCAGTAGCCCCGGGACAGGGGGCGATTTCGTCAAAAACATTCAGTACTTC
TRBJ1-2,TRBD1,.,TRBV7-8,CASSELRDRYYTF,TGTGCCAGCAGCGAGCTTCGGGACAGATACTACACCTTC
TRBJ2-2,TRBD1,few,TRBV6-4,CASSDSGQGFGGELFF,TGTGCCAGCAGTGACTCGGGACAGGGATTTGGCGGGGAGCTGTTTTTT
TRBJ2-7,TRBD1,.,TRBV30,CAWRGQGASEQYF,TGTGCCTGGAGGGGACAGGGGGCGAGCGAGCAGTACTTC
TRBJ1-5,TRBD1,.,TRBV2,CASSGDSSDQPQHF,TGTGCCAGCAGTGGGGACAGCAGCGATCAGCCCCAGCATTTT
TRBJ2-3,TRBD1,.,TRBV15,CATSTFTGADTQYF,TGTGCCACCAGCACATTCACAGGGGCGGATACGCAGTATTTT
TRBJ2-2,TRBD2,.,TRBV5-4,CASRRERGGTGELFF,TGTGCCAGCAGAAGGGAGCGGGGGGGTACCGGGGAGCTGTTTTTT
TRBJ1-6,.,.,TRBV7-6,CASSYGAAYNSPLHF,TGTGCCAGCAGCTATGGGGCAGCATATAATTCACCCCTCCACTTT
TRBJ1-3,.,.,TRBV2,CADSPYGNTIYF,TGTGCCGACTCCCCATACGGAAACACCATATATTTT
TRBJ1-2,.,.,TRBV25-1,CASSEKGWGGLIYGYTF,TGTGCCAGCAGTGAGAAAGGGTGGGGGGGCCTCATCTATGGCTACACCTTC
TRBJ1-2,.,.,TRBV2,CASRLTSGGYYGYTF,TGTGCCAGCAGATTGACCTCGGGGGGATACTATGGCTACACCTTC
TRBJ1-6,.,.,TRBV21-1,CASSNRDRGAPLYNSPLHF,TGTGCCAGCAGCAATCGGGACAGGGGGGCACCCTTGTATAATTCACCCCTCCACTTT
TRBJ2-3,TRBD2,.,TRBV6-5,CASSYSLRGGAGWNF,TGTGCCAGCAGTTACTCTCTCCGGGGGGGGGCTGGCTGGAATTTT
TRBJ1-2,.,.,TRBV19,CASSILGGPNYGYTF,TGTGCCAGTAGTATCCTTGGAGGGCCGAACTATGGCTACACCTTC
TRBJ2-7,TRBD1,.,TRBV4-3,CASSQDRDSYYEQYF,TGCGCCAGCAGCCAAGACAGGGACAGCTACTACGAGCAGTACTTC
TRBJ1-4,.,.,TRBV19,CASRRRQTNEKLFF,TGTGCCAGTAGGAGAAGACAAACTAATGAAAAACTGTTTTTT
TRBJ1-1,.,once,TRBV18,CASSEGINTEAFF,TGTGCCAGCTCAGAGGGAATAAACACTGAAGCTTTCTTT
TRBJ2-1,TRBD2,.,TRBV28,CASSPLRPYRGASGNEQFF,TGTGCCAGCAGTCCACTTCGCCCATATCGGGGGGCTAGCGGGAATGAGCAGTTCTTC
TRBJ1-5,TRBD1,.,TRBV10-3,CAISATGEVGQPQHF,TGTGCCATCAGTGCCACAGGGGAAGTCGGTCAGCCCCAGCATTTT
TRBJ2-1,TRBD1,.,TRBV5-8,CASSLGTGSHSYNEQFF,TGTGCCAGCAGCTTGGGGACAGGGTCACACTCCTACAATGAGCAGTTCTTC
TRBJ2-6,.,many,TRBV6-5,CASSYSGGSGANVLTF,TGTGCCAGCAGTTACTCAGGGGGATCTGGGGCCAACGTCCTGACTTTC
TRBJ1-2,TRBD1,.,TRBV7-2,CASSLAAGGNYGYTF,TGTGCCAGCAGCTTAGCGGCAGGGGGGAACTATGGCTACACCTTC
TRBJ2-5,.,.,TRBV2,CASSRDKQETQYF,TGTGCCAGCAGTCGGGACAAACAAGAGACCCAGTACTTC
TRBJ2-2,.,.,TRBV4-2,CASSQESSGNTGELFF,TGTGCCAGCAGCCAAGAATCAAGCGGGAACACCGGGGAGCTGTTTTTT
TRBJ2-1,.,.,TRBV7-8,CASNPRGSNYGNEQFF,TGTGCCAGCAATCCAAGGGGGTCTAATTACGGCAATGAGCAGTTCTTC
TRBJ2-2,.,.,TRBV11-2,CASSLEVYLNGELFF,TGTGCCAGCAGCTTAGAGGTCTACTTGAACGGGGAGCTGTTTTTT
TRBJ1-1,TRBD1,.,TRBV19,CASSLQGAGEAFF,TGTGCCAGTAGTCTGCAGGGGGCGGGTGAAGCTTTCTTT
TRBJ1-1,TRBD1,few,TRBV10-3,CAISQTGLGTEAFF,TGTGCCATCAGTCAGACAGGGCTGGGGACTGAAGCTTTCTTT
TRBJ1-2,.,.,TRBV19,CASSIQGRVRDYGYTF,TGTGCCAGTAGTATCCAGGGCAGGGTCAGGGACTATGGCTACACCTTC
TRBJ1-3,.,.,TRBV7-9,CASSTDLWVGSGNTIYF,TGTGCCAGCAGCACCGACTTGTGGGTTGGATCTGGAAACACCATATATTTT